This T cell receptor (beta chain) was recorded in a study of monozygotic twins with inflammatory bowel disease (dated by TCRdb to between 2019 and 2020). Study-level background: The complete study included approximately 28 monozygotic twin pairs: 19 IBD-discordant Danish pairs and nine German pairs, of which four were IBD-concordant and five were IBD-discordant. Each individual had, on average, about 151 000 unique TCRalpha sequences and 181 000 unique TCRbeta sequences available for analysis. Within discordant pairs, disease-associated traits were sought mainly by comparing IBD patients with their genetically identical healthy co-twins. General findings and caveats noted by the study authors: Different T cell subtypes could not be distinguished in the analysis. Fewer clonotypes were shared with other individuals by IBD patients than by healthy twins, most markedly in patients showing signs of disease activity. No difference in repertoire similarity was observed between concordant and discordant twins, possibly owing to limited statistical power. IBD patients had lower TCRbeta repertoire diversity, measured by the inverse Simpson index, than their healthy co-twins. No single strong signal or clonotype linked to IBD turned up in the results, so the idea that one exists was not supported. Because patients were on differing immunosuppressive treatments, the repertoires may have picked up extra background noise and inter-individual variability.

The CDR3 goes from the cysteine to the phenylalanine over 13 residues. The protein alone is recorded here. CDR1 is given as SGHRS and CDR2 as YFSETQ, both from the germline V gene. Libraries were made using 5' RACE. Preparation of each TCR library used about 4,000 ng of total RNA. cDNA was synthesized with SMARTScribe reverse transcriptase in eight separate reactions per sample. During cDNA synthesis, unique molecular identifiers containing a 6-nucleotide sample barcode were introduced by template switching. TCRalpha and TCRbeta cDNA was amplified in two nested PCRs of about 17 and 10 cycles, and bead purification was carried out after each PCR. Before amplification, the cDNA was treated with uracil DNA-glycosylase and purified using the QIAquick PCR purification kit. In the second PCR, Illumina TruSeq-compatible adapters and sample-specific barcodes were added. TapeStation and Qubit were used to check library quality and concentration, and 5 ng of each library went into the pool. Sequencing of the pooled libraries was done on an Illumina HiSeq2500 single-index Rapid Run using custom sequencing primers and 2 x 100 bp reads. In the paper's pipeline: UMI-based consensus assembly with MiGEC version 1.2.6 was used to correct PCR and sequencing errors. MiXCR version 2.1.1 handled V(D)J alignment, clonotype assembly and CDR3 extraction. To normalise gene usage, clonotype sharing and MAIT/NKT TCR abundance, the top 1000, 10 000 and 20 000 clonotypes in each sample were analysed. Diversity was computed as the inverse Simpson index with the vegan R package after downsampling to 27 000 UMIs. Statistical testing used paired Mann-Whitney U tests on the discordant twin pairs and applied Benjamini-Hochberg correction for multiple testing. After the reads were reprocessed by TCRdb, one entry was made per CDR3 protein sequence, with no DNA. The V and J calls and clone size come from TCRdb's table, not from the authors' own analysis. The sample table records roughly 320,000 distinct CDR3 sequences. Approximately 5.4% of the sample lies in the top ten.

From each donor, an approximately 2.5 ml peripheral blood sample was collected into PAXgene tubes and stored at -80 degrees C. Total RNA was isolated from whole blood with the PAXgene blood miRNA kit on an automated QIAcube, without T cell sorting. Peripheral blood from monozygotic twin pairs who were concordant or discordant for inflammatory bowel disease underwent deep TCRalpha and TCRbeta repertoire profiling using unique molecular barcoding. For every twin pair, smoking habits were documented, and each individual was categorised as a current, former or never smoker. On this clonotype: Which antigen it targets is not known.

The specimen was blood. This sequence uses TRBV5-1 and TRBJ2-2. This TCR came from a human donor with ulcerative colitis or Crohn's disease, or a healthy co-twin of an affected twin (not recorded which). The CDR3 region reads CASKVENTGELFF.